The present TCR beta chain was sequenced within a study of human T cells and chemical hapten exposure. TCRdb re-analysed the RACE reads in MiXCR, keeping a single row per CDR3 protein. The sample yields roughly 110,000 distinct CDR3 sequences, more than 10% seen once. Time point in this sample: pre-sensitization, week 0. This sample's treatment: therapeutic diphenylcyclopropenone sensitization with weekly scalp DPC. The CDR3 loop spans 14 amino acids. The germline gives CDR1 SQVTM, CDR2 ANQGSEA. Losses at the gene ends were 7 bases for V and 4 bases for J; bases not matched to a gene: 10. The starting material was whole blood, obtained in connection with sensitization to the hapten diphenylcyclopropenone (DPC). This chain connects TRBV29-1 to TRBJ1-5; 7 bases map to TRBD1. The source of this sequence is a woman in her fifties or sixties with alopecia areata. Some clones in this sample may be carry-over from other donors' samples. CDR3 loop: CSAQTGSINQPQHF. Written as DNA, the CDR3 is TGCAGCGCCCAGACAGGGAGTATAAATCAGCCCCAGCATTTT. Full variable domain (rest looked up from reference TRBV29-1 and TRBJ1-5): SAVISQKPSRDICQRGTSLTIQCQVDSQVTMMFWYRQQPGQSLTLIATANQGSEATYESGFVIDKFPISRPNLTFSTLTVSNMSPEDSSIYLCSAQTGSINQPQHFGDGTRLSIL.